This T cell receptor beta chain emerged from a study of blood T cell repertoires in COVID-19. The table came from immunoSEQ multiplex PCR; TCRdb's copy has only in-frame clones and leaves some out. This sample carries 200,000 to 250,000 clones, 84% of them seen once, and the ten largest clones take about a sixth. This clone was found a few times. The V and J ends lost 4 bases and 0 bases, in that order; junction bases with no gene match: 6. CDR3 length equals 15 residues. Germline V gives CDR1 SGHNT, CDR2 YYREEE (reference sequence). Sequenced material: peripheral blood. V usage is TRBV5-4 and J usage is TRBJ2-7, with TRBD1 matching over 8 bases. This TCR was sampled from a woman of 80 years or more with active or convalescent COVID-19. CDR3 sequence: CASSQTGDISYEQYF. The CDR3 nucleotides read TGTGCCAGCAGCCAGACAGGGGACATCTCCTACGAGCAGTACTTC.